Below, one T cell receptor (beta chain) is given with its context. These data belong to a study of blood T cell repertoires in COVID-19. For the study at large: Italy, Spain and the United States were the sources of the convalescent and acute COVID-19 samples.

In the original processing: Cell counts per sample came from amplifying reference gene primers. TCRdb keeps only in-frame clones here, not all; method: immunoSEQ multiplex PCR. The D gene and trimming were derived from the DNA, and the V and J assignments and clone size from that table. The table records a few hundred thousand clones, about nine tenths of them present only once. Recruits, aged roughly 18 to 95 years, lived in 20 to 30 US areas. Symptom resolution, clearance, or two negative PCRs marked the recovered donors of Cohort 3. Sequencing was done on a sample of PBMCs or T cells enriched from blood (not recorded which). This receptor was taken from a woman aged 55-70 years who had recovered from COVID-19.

CDR3 protein: CASSEPGTDTQYF. Written as DNA, the CDR3 is TGCGCCAGCAGTGAGCCTGGCACAGATACGCAGTATTTT. J is TRBJ2-3 and V is TRBV10-1; no definite D call. The CDR3 covers 13 residues. V was trimmed by 2 bases and J by 1 base, leaving 4 bases between them. Germline V gene sequence: CDR1 WNHNN, CDR2 SYGVQD (reference sequence).